Listed below are T cell receptor beta chains from one sample, sequenced in a study of siplizumab effects on memory and regulatory T cells. The table came from immunoSEQ multiplex PCR; TCRdb's copy has only in-frame clones and leaves some out. The sample includes roughly 92,000 clones, just under 95% of them seen just once. The specimen sequenced was non-Treg CD4+ T cells sorted from blood. The receptor source for this set is a human donor in good health. The CDR3 runs from the conserved cysteine through the conserved F or W. D genes are given only for firm matches. Size tells how often a clone was seen (once, few, many) or the class of an expanded clone, and some rows leave it out.

v_call	clone_size	j_call	d_call	cdr3_nt	cdr3_aa
TRBV7-9	-	TRBJ2-7	TRBD2	TGTGCCAGCAGCGCCGGGACTAGTTCGTCCGAGCAGTACTTC	CASSAGTSSSEQYF
TRBV28	-	TRBJ2-3	TRBD2	TGTGCCAGCAAGCGGCCCAGCGGGAGGGGAAGCACAGATACGCAGTATTTT	CASKRPSGRGSTDTQYF
TRBV5-1	-	TRBJ1-2	-	TGCGCCAGCAGCTTGGACGGGAGGGGCTATGGCTACACCTTC	CASSLDGRGYGYTF
TRBV7-3	-	TRBJ1-3	TRBD1	TGTGCCAGCAGCTTAAGATTTGGGACAGGGGTCGGAAACACCATATATTTT	CASSLRFGTGVGNTIYF
TRBV28	-	TRBJ2-2	TRBD1	TGTGCCAGCAGTTCCCCGGGACAGGGCCCCGGGGAGCTGTTTTTT	CASSSPGQGPGELFF
TRBV6-5	-	TRBJ1-3	-	TGTGCCAGCAGCTGGAGGGGCACTGGAAACACCATATATTTT	CASSWRGTGNTIYF
TRBV5-1	-	TRBJ1-1	-	TGCGCCAGCAGCGAACCACAGGGGAACACTGAAGCTTTCTTT	CASSEPQGNTEAFF
TRBV29-1	once	TRBJ2-1	-	TGCAGCGTTGCTGAGAATGAGCAGTTCTTC	CSVAENEQFF
TRBV28	-	TRBJ2-2	TRBD1	TGTGCCAGCGGGGGGGGACAGGGGTATGACACCGGGGAGCTGTTTTTT	CASGGGQGYDTGELFF
TRBV5-4	-	TRBJ2-7	TRBD2	TGTGCCAGCAGCTTGGAACTAGCGCCCTCCGAGCAGTACTTC	CASSLELAPSEQYF
TRBV28	-	TRBJ1-4	TRBD1	TGTGCCAGCAGTACCCCGACAGGGAGGAGTGAAAAACTGTTTTTT	CASSTPTGRSEKLFF
TRBV18	-	TRBJ1-5	-	TGTGCCAGCTCACCGGGGGGTAGGTATCAGCCCCAGCATTTT	CASSPGGRYQPQHF
TRBV11-2	-	TRBJ2-1	-	TGTGCCAGCAGCCCCGGGCCCTTGAATGAGCAGTTCTTC	CASSPGPLNEQFF
TRBV27	-	TRBJ2-7	-	TGTGCCAGCAGTTTATCGGGTAGCTCCTACGAGCAGTACTTC	CASSLSGSSYEQYF
TRBV11-2	-	TRBJ1-2	TRBD1	TGTGCCAGCAGCTCTATAAAGGGACAGGGGGCTGGCTATGGCTACACCTTC	CASSSIKGQGAGYGYTF
TRBV11-2	-	TRBJ2-7	-	TGTGCCAGCAGCCTCGGGACCCACTCCTACGAGCAGTACTTC	CASSLGTHSYEQYF
TRBV5-1	once	TRBJ2-5	-	TGCGCCAGCAGCTTGGGCGTGGTGGCAAAAGAGACCCAGTACTTC	CASSLGVVAKETQYF
TRBV28	-	TRBJ1-2	TRBD1	TGTGCCAGCAGACCCGGACAGGGGTGGCTGGGATTC	CASRPGQGWLGF
TRBV2	-	TRBJ1-1	-	TGTGCCAGCAGTGAAGAGGCCCGCACTGAAGCTTTCTTT	CASSEEARTEAFF
TRBV10-2	-	TRBJ2-1	TRBD2	TGCGCCAGCAGTGAGCAGGGGACTAGCGGGAGGGTTTACAATGAGCAGTTCTTC	CASSEQGTSGRVYNEQFF
TRBV9	-	TRBJ2-2	-	TGTGCCACCCAGGGCCCGAACACCGGGGAGCTGTTTTTT	CATQGPNTGELFF
TRBV19	-	TRBJ1-1	-	TGTGCCAGTCGAAGGTCCGGGAGCACTGAAGCTTTCTTT	CASRRSGSTEAFF
TRBV14	-	TRBJ2-4	-	TGTGCCAGCAGCCAGCAGGTGTCCAAAAACATTCAGTACTTC	CASSQQVSKNIQYF
TRBV6-1	-	TRBJ2-7	-	TGTGCCAGCAGTGGGTATGGGTACACAGATTACGAGCAGTACTTC	CASSGYGYTDYEQYF
TRBV15	-	TRBJ2-5	-	TGTGCCACCAGCAGGCCAACCGGGGGTTCTTTTGGAGAGACCCAGTACTTC	CATSRPTGGSFGETQYF
TRBV6-5	-	TRBJ2-3	-	TGTGCCAGCAAGGGGACTAGCACAGATACGCAGTATTTT	CASKGTSTDTQYF
TRBV7-6	-	TRBJ2-7	-	TGTGCCAGCAGCTTACACGAGGGATCCTCCTCCTACGAGCAGTACTTC	CASSLHEGSSSYEQYF
TRBV19	-	TRBJ1-2	-	TGTGCCAGTAGTTGGGGAGAGGACTATGGCTACACCTTC	CASSWGEDYGYTF
TRBV5-4	-	TRBJ2-2	-	TGTGCCAGCAGCCCATCCCAGGTGGGGCACGGGGAGCTGTTTTTT	CASSPSQVGHGELFF
TRBV5-1	-	TRBJ2-1	TRBD1	TGCGCCAGCCGCCTCTTTCCGGGACAGGGATACAATGAGCAGTTCTTC	CASRLFPGQGYNEQFF
TRBV5-4	once	TRBJ2-5	TRBD1	TGTGCCAGCAGCAATAGGACAGGGCCAGTAGAGACCCAGTACTTC	CASSNRTGPVETQYF
TRBV2	-	TRBJ1-2	-	TGTGCCAGCAGTGTGGGCAGGACGAGCTATGGCTACACCTTC	CASSVGRTSYGYTF
TRBV29-1	-	TRBJ1-2	-	TGCAGCGCCTACGGGACACAGGATGGCTACACCTTC	CSAYGTQDGYTF
TRBV27	-	TRBJ2-1	-	TGTGCCAGCATTCGGCTCATTAATCCAAATGAGCAGTTCTTC	CASIRLINPNEQFF
TRBV27	-	TRBJ1-5	-	TGTGCCAGCAAGGGGGTCAATCAGCCCCAGCATTTT	CASKGVNQPQHF
TRBV28	-	TRBJ2-1	-	TGTGCCAGCAGCCCCGCCCCAGGGCGGTACAATGAGCAGTTCTTC	CASSPAPGRYNEQFF
TRBV28	-	TRBJ2-7	-	TGTGCCAGCAGTTTATTAGGACAGCGCTCCTACGAGCAGTACTTC	CASSLLGQRSYEQYF